This paragraph covers one T cell receptor (beta chain) sequence. The antigen is unknown. The data derive from a study of OX40 agonist ivuxolimab in advanced cancers. Study-wide context: Patients received ivuxolimab, an intravenous treatment, every 2 weeks at 0.01 to 10 mg/kg. Prior therapy, whether anti-PD-1, anti-PD-L1 or anti-CTLA-4, was allowed, and approximately 37% had some.

The method was immunoSEQ multiplex PCR; TCRdb's version includes in-frame clones alone and lacks a portion of them. The sample holds fewer than 45,000 clones, over 80% seen once. Trimming shortened V by 3 bases and J by 1 base, and 15 bases separated the two germline ends. Germline-derived CDR1 and CDR2 are SGHVS and FNYEAQ. The CDR3 totals 16 residues. Study observations and caveats: The work left the antigen specificity of expanded peripheral T cells undetermined. CD8+ T cells (on average) carried more expanded clones than CD4+ T cells.

The receptor's source is an adult with an advanced solid tumor such as melanoma, head and neck, liver or kidney cancer. V gene TRBV7-6 combines with J gene TRBJ1-2, with D possibly matching TRBD1 (6 bases). Sequences were derived from CD4+ or CD8+ T cells sorted from blood, sampled in a trial of the OX40 agonist ivuxolimab. Here the CDR3 DNA reads TGTGCCAGCAGCTTGGGAGGGGGATCCCTTAACTATGGCTACACCTTC. This codes for CASSLGGGSLNYGYTF. The whole variable domain, filled in from reference TRBV7-6 and TRBJ1-2, reads GAGVSQSPRYKVTKRGQDVALRCDPISGHVSLYWYRQALGQGPEFLTYFNYEAQQDKSGLPNDRFSAERPEGSISTLTIQRTEQRDSAMYRCASSLGGGSLNYGYTFGSGTRLTVV.